This TCR beta chain originates from a study of shared clonotypes between healthy human individuals. Study at large: Three CD4 naive, three CD4 memory, two CD8 naive and one CD8 memory plate were used per donor. Study-wide results and limits: An anticipated effect of sequencing depth on clonotype sharing among donors was recognized. Naive subsets, compared against memory subsets, generally had larger estimated richness values.

Germline V gene lookup returns CDR1 MDHEN and CDR2 SYDVKM. The CDR3 is 16 residues long. V lost 6 bases to trimming and J lost 7 bases, with 25 bases between them. On this clone: Its specificity is not known.

In the authors' methods: For the immunoSEQ data, sequences were junction-only without quality scores, so filtering differed. This table comes from immunoSEQ multiplex PCR, and its TCRdb copy is limited to in-frame clones, with some not included. From that table come the V and J calls and clone size; the DNA was used to work out D and trimming. The sample shows approximately 2.5 million clones, more than 85% of them seen only once. The sequencing sample was made of naive CD4+ T cells from PBMCs. Described subset: CD45RA+ positively selected. The receptor was isolated from a man aged 18-30 years in good health. Some clones in this sample may be carry-over from other donors' samples. This sequence joins TRBV28 and TRBJ2-7; D uncertain. CDR3 region: CASSMMDLIHSEEQYF. The CDR3 DNA sequence: TGTGCCAGCAGCATGATGGACCTGATCCATTCGGAAGAGCAGTACTTC.